Below are 15 T cell receptor beta chains sequenced from a single sample in a study of T cells after yellow fever vaccination. TCRdb reprocessed the 5' RACE reads with MiXCR, giving one entry per CDR3 protein. The repertoire includes 500,000 to 650,000 distinct CDR3 sequences, 9% to 15% of them detected once, and approximately 15% sits in the top ten. The material sequenced was PBMCs, taken on the day of the yellow fever booster vaccination. The receptors stem from a man aged 25-40 years who received the YFV17D yellow fever vaccine.

In nucleotides, the CDR3 is TGTGCCAGCTTCCGGGTGGGTTCCACTGAAGCTTTCTTT. Amino acids: CASFRVGSTEAFF. The V call is TRBV6-1, the J call TRBJ1-1; D gene unclear. Germline CDR1 and CDR2: MNHNS and SASEGT. The germline V and J ends were trimmed by 8 bases and 4 bases, with 14 bases remaining between them. The CDR3 length is 13 residues.

The rearrangement links TRBV28 to TRBJ1-5; 7 bases are a match to TRBD1. V was pared by 6 bases and J by 7 bases, with 12 bases of the junction left unmatched. CDR1 and CDR2 from the germline V gene are MDHEN and SYDVKM. The CDR3 covers 15 residues. CDR3 DNA sequence: TGTGCCAGCAGCTACTCAGGGGGGTGGCAGCAGCCCCAGCATTTT. Its protein is CASSYSGGWQQPQHF.

DNA of the CDR3: TGTGCCAGCAGCAAACGGCCGGGACAGGGGGCCCCGGTGTACTTC. It yields the protein CASSKRPGQGAPVYF. The chain carries TRBV28 and TRBJ2-7, with 12 bases fitting TRBD1. The CDR3 totals 15 residues. Germline V CDR1 and CDR2: MDHEN, SYDVKM. V was pared by 6 bases and J by 12 bases, with 15 bases of the junction left unmatched.

The chain combines TRBV5-1 with TRBJ2-7; perhaps TRBD2 as D (6 bases). Per the germline V gene, CDR1 is SGHRS and CDR2 is YFSETQ. The CDR3 consists of 15 residues. Trimming took 0 bases from V and 5 from J, leaving 15 bases between them. CDR3 DNA: TGCGCCAGCAGCTTGGCACCAGGGAGGCTTCACGAGCAGTACTTC. Translation gives CASSLAPGRLHEQYF.

The chain recombines TRBV4-3 with TRBJ1-2; maybe TRBD1 (5 bases). Per germline, CDR1 LGHNA and CDR2 YSLEER. This CDR3 is 16 amino acids long. Trimming shortened V by 4 bases and J by 1 base, and 16 bases separated the two germline ends. The CDR3 nucleotides read TGCGCCAGCAGCCGCGGCCTGCAGGGCCTTAACTATGGCTACACCTTC. This codes for CASSRGLQGLNYGYTF.

This clonotype was counted a few times. The chain is built from TRBV12-3 or TRBV12-4 and TRBJ2-7, with D possibly TRBD2 on 5 matching bases. Trimming stripped 4 bases from V and 2 bases from J, with 12 bases between. CDR3 size: 14 residues. The CDR3 protein is CASSSPEVAYEQYF. The CDR3 DNA sequence: TGTGCCAGCAGTTCCCCGGAGGTAGCCTACGAGCAGTACTTC.

This clonotype has a handful of counts. The CDR3 DNA reads as TGCAGTGGGGGACTGGGGAACACCGGGGAGCTGTTTTTT. Translation: CSGGLGNTGELFF. This sequence joins TRBV20-1 and TRBJ2-2; D possibly corresponds to TRBD2 (6 bases). Trimming removed 7 bases at V and 1 base at J, with 10 bases between. The CDR3 covers 13 residues. The germline V gene has CDR1 DFQATT and CDR2 SNEGSKA (reference sequence).

This clonotype was counted a few times. The J gene is TRBJ2-1, the V gene TRBV24-1, with 8 bases matching TRBD2. Looked up from germline, CDR1 is KGHDR and CDR2 is SFDVKD. J was trimmed by 5 bases and V by 4 bases; bases with no gene match: 12. The CDR3 has 17 amino acids. The CDR3 sequence: CATSDRSGTRVHNEQFF. The CDR3 DNA reads TGTGCCACCAGTGACCGCTCCGGGACTAGAGTCCACAATGAGCAGTTCTTC.

There are many counts of this clonotype. The rearrangement uses TRBV7-8 and TRBJ2-2, with 11 bases matching TRBD2. The V gene's germline CDR1 is SGHVS and CDR2 FQNEAQ. This CDR3 has 18 amino acids. Trimming took 3 bases from V and 7 from J; bases not matched to a gene: 13. CDR3 nucleotide sequence: TGTGCCAGCAGCTTGCCTAGCGGGAGGTTTAGTTCGGGCGGGGAGCTGTTTTTT. This gives the protein CASSLPSGRFSSGGELFF.

The chain joins TRBV20-1 to TRBJ2-1; 7 positions agree with TRBD2. This CDR3 is built from 12 residues. In germline, CDR1 is DFQATT, CDR2 SNEGSKA (reference sequence). J was trimmed by 4 bases and V by 7 bases; bases with no gene match: 4. The CDR3 region has the DNA TGCAGTGGTTCTAGCGGATACAATGAGCAGTTCTTC. Protein: CSGSSGYNEQFF.

V and J are TRBV5-1 and TRBJ2-5; the D gene is possibly TRBD2 (5 bases). V gave up 4 bases and J gave up 2 bases, with 12 bases separating them. The CDR3 runs to 14 residues. Germline lookup yields CDR1 SGHRS and CDR2 YFSETQ. The CDR3 reads CASSPVEVQETQYF. The CDR3 DNA is TGCGCCAGCAGCCCGGTGGAGGTTCAAGAGACCCAGTACTTC. Variable domain in full (rest from reference TRBV5-1 and TRBJ2-5): KAGVTQTPRYLIKTRGQQVTLSCSPISGHRSVSWYQQTPGQGLQFLFEYFSETQRNKGNFPGRFSGRQFSNSRSEMNVSTLELGDSALYLCASSPVEVQETQYFGPGTRLLVL.

The V call is TRBV10-2, the J call TRBJ2-1; TRBD2 matches 10 bases. V lost 6 bases and J lost 7; bases outside the gene matches: 9. The CDR3 extends over 15 amino acids. Germline assignment: CDR1 WSHSY and CDR2 SAAADI. The CDR3 DNA follows: TGCGCCAGCAGGCTAAGGGGACTAGCGAAAAATGAGCAGTTCTTC. It is translated as CASRLRGLAKNEQFF.

Comment on this clonotype: This clone may be a read error of a much larger clone one base away. The chain employs TRBV20-1 and TRBJ2-5, with a tentative D call TRBD2 (5 bases). V lost 3 bases and J lost 4, with 12 bases in between. Germline lookup yields CDR1 DFQATT and CDR2 SNEGSKA (reference sequence). The CDR3 runs to 13 residues. The CDR3 nucleotides are TGCAGTGCTAGGGGGAGCGGATTAGAGACCCAGTACTTC. Amino acid sequence: CSARGSGLETQYF.

V gene TRBV5-4 combines with J gene TRBJ2-7; 7 bases map to TRBD2. The CDR3 loop spans 14 amino acids. J was trimmed by 4 bases and V by 7 bases; bases with no gene match: 11. Per germline, CDR1 SGHNT and CDR2 YYREEE (reference sequence). CDR3 sequence reads: CASGRAGVVYEQYF. The DNA of the CDR3 is TGTGCCAGCGGTCGCGCGGGAGTTGTTTACGAGCAGTACTTC. The variable domain in full, completed from reference TRBV5-4 and TRBJ2-7, reads ETGVTQSPTHLIKTRGQQVTLRCSSQSGHNTVSWYQQALGQGPQFIFQYYREEENGRGNFPPRFSGLQFPNYSSELNVNALELDDSALYLCASGRAGVVYEQYFGPGTRLTVT.

In this sample, this clonotype turned up once. This chain links TRBV21-1 with TRBJ2-5. TRBV21-1 counts as a pseudogene. The length of the CDR3 is 14 residues. This CDR3 reads CASSRHRRPETQYF. The DNA for the CDR3 is TGTGCCAGCAGCAGGCACAGACGACCGGAGACCCAGTACTTC.